The 27 T cell receptor beta chains listed next were all sequenced from one sample in a study of OX40 agonist ivuxolimab in advanced cancers. Clones were sequenced by immunoSEQ multiplex PCR, and TCRdb holds only the in-frame ones, with some missing. This table has more than 45,000 clones, roughly nine tenths appearing once. This sample comprised CD4+ or CD8+ T cells sorted from blood, obtained in a trial of the OX40 agonist ivuxolimab. These receptors were collected from an adult with an advanced solid tumor such as melanoma, head and neck, liver or kidney cancer.

This clone was detected once. CDR3: CASSSKSTQYF. In DNA, the CDR3 is TGTGCCAGCAGTTCCAAGAGCACCCAGTACTTC. The J gene is TRBJ2-5, the V gene TRBV28, with no clear D. Germline CDR1 MDHEN, CDR2 SYDVKM. V lost 4 bases and J 8 bases, leaving 8 bases between the germline ends. The length of the CDR3 is 11 residues.

The chain is built from TRBV27 and TRBJ1-6; D remains unclear. The CDR3 is 15 residues long. The V and J ends lost 7 bases and 0 bases respectively, with 10 bases between them. CDR1 MNHEY and CDR2 SMNVEV come from the germline V gene (reference sequence). The CDR3 loop is CASKTGSSYNSPLHF. CDR3 coding DNA: TGTGCCAGCAAAACGGGGAGCTCCTATAATTCACCCCTCCACTTT.

The rearrangement joins TRBV7-3 to TRBJ2-2, with 9 bases fitting TRBD2. The CDR3 has 18 residues. V lost 2 bases and J lost 2; bases outside the gene matches: 9. In germline, CDR1 is SGHTA, CDR2 FQGTGA. In nucleotides, the CDR3 is TGTGCCAGCAGCTTAGCGGGGCTAGCGGGGACAAACACCGGGGAGCTGTTTTTT. This encodes CASSLAGLAGTNTGELFF.

The V and J genes are TRBV7-4 and TRBJ1-2, with a possible D match to TRBD1 (5 bases). This CDR3 spans 15 amino acids. Germline CDR1 reads SGHVT; CDR2 reads SQSDAQ. The V gene lost 3 bases and the J gene lost 5 bases, with 16 bases spanning the gap. As DNA, the CDR3 is TGTGCCAGCAGCTTCCCCGGAGGGGCCGGGTATGGCTACACCTTC. This sequence encodes CASSFPGGAGYGYTF.

For the CDR3, the DNA is TGTGCCAGCAGTCACACCCGGGGGACCTATGGCTACACCTTC. Translation: CASSHTRGTYGYTF. The rearrangement joins TRBV5-4 to TRBJ1-2; a weak D match, TRBD1 (5 bases). V lost 5 bases and J lost 4, with 15 bases in between. The CDR3 extends over 14 amino acids. CDR1 SGHNT and CDR2 YYREEE come from the germline V gene (reference sequence).

The V and J genes are TRBV19 and TRBJ2-1, with D tentatively TRBD1 or TRBD2 (5 bases each). The germline V gene has CDR1 LNHDA and CDR2 SQIVND (reference sequence). The CDR3 contains 12 residues. V gave up 3 bases and J gave up 9 bases, with 9 bases separating them. CDR3 DNA sequence: TGTGCCAGTAGTATGGGGGATCTTGAGCAGTTCTTC. This encodes CASSMGDLEQFF.

This clone showed up just once. The genes are TRBV4-3 and TRBJ1-4, with 12 nucleotides matching TRBD1. CDR1 is LGHNA and CDR2 is YSLEER in the germline V gene. Losses at the gene ends were 3 bases for V and 8 bases for J; bases not matched to a gene: 4. The CDR3 runs to 15 residues. Written as DNA, the CDR3 is TGCGCCAGCAGCCAGGGGACAGGGGGCAGAGAAAAACTGTTTTTT. Residues: CASSQGTGGREKLFF.

Concerning this clone: This sample includes further DNA sequences coding for the same CDR3. The chain links TRBV28 to TRBJ2-7, with 9 bases identical to TRBD1. V shed 5 bases and J 2 bases; nucleotides not matched to a gene: 7. Germline V gene lookup returns CDR1 MDHEN and CDR2 SYDVKM. The CDR3 has 15 amino acids. CDR3 coding DNA: TGTGCCAGCAGTATTCCGGGACAGGGTCCCTACGAGCAGTACTTC. As protein: CASSIPGQGPYEQYF.

J is TRBJ2-7 and V is TRBV4-2; D uncertain. Germline CDR1 is LGHNA and CDR2 is YNFKEQ. Trimming left V 2 bases short and J 3 bases short, with 8 bases between. This CDR3 has 13 amino acids. CDR3 coding DNA: TGTGCCAGCAGCCAAATAGCCAACTACGAGCAGTACTTC. Its protein product is CASSQIANYEQYF.

This rearrangement joins TRBV27 to TRBJ2-2, with no clear D. Per the germline V gene, CDR1 is MNHEY and CDR2 is SMNVEV (reference sequence). This CDR3 region has 14 residues. Trimming cost V 8 bases and J 0 bases, with 10 bases left between them. CDR3 amino acids: CASRPQTNTGELFF. CDR3 nucleotides: TGTGCCAGCCGTCCACAGACGAACACCGGGGAGCTGTTTTTT.

The chain uses TRBV27 and TRBJ2-2, with TRBD2 matching 10 bases. The CDR3 extends over 18 amino acids. V dropped 2 bases and J dropped 7; count of bases not matched to a gene: 13. The germline gives CDR1 MNHEY, CDR2 SMNVEV (reference sequence). The CDR3 bases are TGTGCCAGCAGTTTAGGGAGCGGGAGGGCCCGGTTTAGCGGGGAGCTGTTTTTT. As protein: CASSLGSGRARFSGELFF.

The J gene is TRBJ2-7, the V gene TRBV6-6; D call uncertain. V was trimmed by 2 bases and J by 5 bases, leaving 16 bases between them. CDR1 and CDR2 from the germline V gene are MNHNY and SVGAGI (reference sequence). The CDR3 length is 15 residues. CDR3 loop: CASSYMQSSTHEQYV. CDR3 DNA: TGTGCCAGCAGTTACATGCAAAGTAGTACCCACGAGCAGTACGTC.

A word on this clone: Sequence at one end of the junction differs from germline and may be a read error. This chain links TRBV11-2 with TRBJ1-1; D remains ambiguous. From germline, CDR1 is SGHAT and CDR2 FQNNGV. This CDR3 is 14 amino acids long. This chain's CDR3 is CAGSFRLMNTEAFF. CDR3 nucleotide sequence: TGTGCCGGCAGCTTTCGCCTCATGAACACTGAAGCTTTCTTT.

In DNA form, the CDR3 reads TGCTGGGGGGGGGATTACACAGATACGCAGTATTTT. Amino acid sequence: CWGGDYTDTQYF. The chain has TRBV29-1 and TRBJ2-3; 7 nucleotides line up with TRBD2. From germline, CDR1 is SQVTM and CDR2 ANQGSEA. This CDR3 comprises 12 residues.

This clone came up once. The V gene is TRBV7-9, the J gene TRBJ1-1; unclear D gene. V was pared by 5 bases and J by 5 bases, with 9 bases between. The CDR3 runs 12 residues. Germline loops: CDR1 SEHNR, CDR2 FQNEAQ (reference sequence). The CDR3 bases are TGTGCCAGCAGCCTTGAATGGACTGAAGCTTTCTTT. Protein: CASSLEWTEAFF. Full variable domain (rest looked up from reference TRBV7-9 and TRBJ1-1): DTGVSQNPRHKITKRGQNVTFRCDPISEHNRLYWYRQTLGQGPEFLTYFQNEAQLEKSRLLSDRFSAERPKGSFSTLEIQRTEQGDSAMYLCASSLEWTEAFFGQGTRLTVV.

This chain connects TRBV29-1 to TRBJ2-7; D not resolved. Germline loops: CDR1 SQVTM, CDR2 ANQGSEA. CDR3 length: 12 residues. V dropped 1 base and J dropped 2 bases, with 6 bases sitting between them. This CDR3 is CSVEARPYEQYF. The CDR3 DNA reads as TGCAGCGTTGAAGCGAGACCCTACGAGCAGTACTTC.

This clone was recorded once. The chain recombines TRBV10-2 with TRBJ2-1; 10 bases align to TRBD1. The CDR3 sequence is 16 residues long. After removal of 7 bases from V and 2 bases from J, the junction contained 8 bases not matched to a gene. Looked up from germline, CDR1 is WSHSY and CDR2 is SAAADI. CDR3 sequence (DNA): TGCGCCAGCACCAAGACAGGGGGCAAGACCTACAATGAGCAGTTCTTC. Amino acid sequence: CASTKTGGKTYNEQFF.

This chain joins TRBV11-1 and TRBJ2-2; possibly TRBD1 or TRBD2 for D (5 bases each). The CDR3 has 14 residues. CDR1 and CDR2 from the germline V gene are SGHAT and FQDESV (reference sequence). V was cut by 1 base and J by 4 bases, with 7 bases left in between. CDR3 DNA sequence: TGTGCCAGCAGCTTAGTTGGGGGCACCGGGGAGCTGTTTTTT. Translated: CASSLVGGTGELFF.

The V and J genes are TRBV11-2 and TRBJ1-2; unclear D gene. The CDR3 length is 13 residues. Trimming took 5 bases from V and 10 from J, leaving 17 bases between them. Germline V gene data show CDR1 as SGHAT and CDR2 as FQNNGV. DNA of the CDR3: TGTGCCAGCAGCCGGAAGGTTGATCGGGACTACACCTTC. It translates to CASSRKVDRDYTF.

V is TRBV5-6 and J is TRBJ1-1; D is perhaps TRBD1 (6 bases). Trimming took off 3 bases at V and 5 bases at J, with 20 bases between the two ends. CDR1 is SGHDT, CDR2 YYEEEE, per germline. The CDR3 sequence is 16 residues long. The CDR3 region is CASSSDHAQGETEAFF. The CDR3 nucleotides are TGTGCCAGCAGCTCAGACCATGCACAGGGCGAAACTGAAGCTTTCTTT.

The chain couples TRBV7-9 to TRBJ1-1, with a tentative D call TRBD1 (6 bases). The CDR3 is 15 amino acids. Germline V gives CDR1 SEHNR, CDR2 FQNEAQ (reference sequence). Trimming removed 3 bases at V and 0 bases at J, with 11 bases between. The CDR3, as DNA: TGTGCCAGCAGCTTTTCCGGGACAATGAACACTGAAGCTTTCTTT. Encoded protein: CASSFSGTMNTEAFF.

The CDR3 DNA reads TGTGCCAGCAGCCAAGAACACGGGGGAGCAGGAGAAAAACTGTTTTTT. It codes for CASSQEHGGAGEKLFF. The chain couples TRBV4-2 to TRBJ1-4, with D maybe TRBD1 (5 bases). The CDR3 length is 16 residues. V lost 0 bases and J 8 bases, leaving 16 bases between the germline ends. CDR1 is LGHNA, CDR2 YNFKEQ, per germline.

The chain links TRBV7-9 to TRBJ2-7; 7 nucleotides align to TRBD2. Looked up from germline, CDR1 is SEHNR and CDR2 is FQNEAQ (reference sequence). V was pared by 5 bases and J by 3 bases, with 13 bases of the junction left unmatched. The CDR3 contains 16 residues. Written as DNA, the CDR3 is TGTGCCAGCAGCACCATCAGGGAGGGCCACTACTACGAGCAGTACTTC. This translates into CASSTIREGHYYEQYF. Complete variable domain (other parts from reference TRBV7-9 and TRBJ2-7): DTGVSQNPRHKITKRGQNVTFRCDPISEHNRLYWYRQTLGQGPEFLTYFQNEAQLEKSRLLSDRFSAERPKGSFSTLEIQRTEQGDSAMYLCASSTIREGHYYEQYFGPGTRLTVT.

The CDR3 loop is CSADSGGGYTF. The DNA of the CDR3 is TGCAGTGCTGATTCGGGGGGTGGCTACACCTTC. This sequence joins TRBV20-1 and TRBJ1-2, with D perhaps matching TRBD1 (5 bases). V was cut by 5 bases and J by 7 bases, with 11 bases left in between. CDR1 and CDR2 from the germline V gene are DFQATT and SNEGSKA (reference sequence). The CDR3 extends over 11 amino acids.

This sequence joins TRBV5-1 and TRBJ2-2; TRBD2 agrees at 8 bases. Unmatched junction bases numbered 4, after V lost 5 bases and J lost 1 base. CDR3 length: 15 amino acids. The germline gives CDR1 SGHRS, CDR2 YFSETQ. CDR3 bases: TGCGCCAGCAGTGGCCTAGCGGGGAACACCGGGGAGCTGTTTTTT. Translation gives CASSGLAGNTGELFF.

This chain joins TRBV19 and TRBJ2-3; D perhaps matches TRBD2 (6 bases). V lost 7 bases, J lost 0 bases, and 14 bases lay in between. Germline CDR1 LNHDA, CDR2 SQIVND (reference sequence). CDR3 length equals 15 residues. CDR3 protein: CASKTGSGSTDTQYF. The CDR3 bases are TGTGCCAGTAAGACCGGTAGCGGTAGCACAGATACGCAGTATTTT.

The gene calls are TRBV29-1 and TRBJ2-7, with 7 bases identical to TRBD1. V lost 7 bases, J lost 2 bases, and 8 bases stayed unmatched. The CDR3 consists of 13 residues. Germline V lookup: CDR1 SQVTM, CDR2 ANQGSEA. The CDR3 protein is CSAQGGQAYEQYF. In DNA, the CDR3 is TGCAGCGCCCAAGGAGGACAGGCCTACGAGCAGTACTTC.